This record concerns one TCR beta chain sequence. The target antigen is unknown. The assay was immunoSEQ multiplex PCR, and TCRdb's table has in-frame clones only and misses some. Altogether 150,000 to 200,000 clones are present, 80% to 95% being singletons, with the ten largest covering 10%. These data originate in a study of T cell responses to AZD1222 COVID-19 vaccine. Study-wide results and limits: As reported, nearly half of all spike-specific TCRs target variant regions that are unmutated. In a largely white British group with more females than males, clonal diversity was possibly underestimated. The breadth and depth of Spike-specific TCRs increased once two AZD1222 doses had been given. Repertoire sampling occurred only after the peak T cell response.

Germline loops: CDR1 MGHDK, CDR2 SYGVNS. This CDR3 spans 14 amino acids. After removal of 3 bases from V and 2 bases from J, the junction contained 4 bases not matched to a gene. This chain links TRBV25-1 with TRBJ2-7; 7 positions match TRBD2. The clonotype originates from an adult in good health. The material sequenced was peripheral blood, taken on day 0 of AZD1222 vaccination. The CDR3 loop is CASSDGGGTYEQYF. The CDR3 DNA follows: TGTGCCAGCAGTGATGGGGGGGGTACCTACGAGCAGTACTTC.